Presented here are 6 T cell receptor beta chains from one specimen sequenced in a study of metastatic and nonmetastatic thyroid tumors. MiXCR reprocessed the PCR reads for TCRdb. This table has over 30,000 clones, 25% to 30% appearing once. Prior to thyroid surgery, none of the patients had received any treatment. Sequenced material: blood. These receptors all come from a female donor with papillary thyroid cancer or a benign thyroid nodule (not recorded which). Some clones in this sample may be carry-over from other donors' samples.

The rearrangement joins TRBV20-1 to TRBJ2-5; 12 bases fit TRBD2. Germline CDR1 and CDR2: DFQATT and SNEGSKA (reference sequence). The ends lost 3 bases at V and 5 bases at J; junction bases unmatched: 7. The CDR3 loop spans 15 amino acids. CDR3 in DNA: TGCAGTGCTAGGGCTAGCGGGAGGGCCGGTGAGACCCAGTACTTC. Translated: CSARASGRAGETQYF.

The chain joins TRBV20-1 to TRBJ2-7, with D perhaps TRBD2 (6 bases). CDR3 length: 12 amino acids. CDR1 is DFQATT and CDR2 is SNEGSKA in the germline V gene (reference sequence). Deletions cut 6 bases from V and 4 bases from J, with 13 bases between. CDR3 loop: CSARDSYYEQYF. CDR3 in DNA: TGCAGTGCGCGGGACTCATATTACGAGCAGTACTTC.

Concerning this clone: An end of the junction does not agree with germline; a read error may underlie this. This sequence joins TRBV6-5 and TRBJ2-7, with D possibly matching TRBD2 (6 bases). The CDR3 contains 15 residues. Germline V lookup: CDR1 MNHEY, CDR2 SVGAGI. CDR3 in amino acids: CAISYSTSGYYEQYF. CDR3 coding DNA: TGTGCCATCAGTTACTCGACTAGTGGGTACTACGAGCAGTACTTC.

The CDR3 is CSARISGYNQPQHF. The CDR3, as DNA: TGCAGTGCTAGGATTAGCGGATACAATCAGCCCCAGCATTTT. V usage is TRBV20-1 and J usage is TRBJ1-5; D unclear. Germline CDR1 is DFQATT and CDR2 is SNEGSKA (reference sequence). The ends were cut back, 3 bases at V and 3 bases at J, with 12 bases in the middle. CDR3 size: 14 residues.

This clone was seen ten or more times. This sequence joins TRBV6-4 and TRBJ2-3; D may be TRBD2 (7 bases). Trimming cost V 2 bases and J 0 bases, with 12 bases left between them. Looked up from germline, CDR1 is MRHNA and CDR2 is SNTAGT. This CDR3 has 16 residues. CDR3 in DNA: TGTGCCAGCAGTGACGGGGGGGGCTCTAGCACAGATACGCAGTATTTT. This sequence encodes CASSDGGGSSTDTQYF.

This chain links TRBV7-2 with TRBJ1-2, with D uncertain. This CDR3 contains 15 residues. Germline V gives CDR1 SGHTA, CDR2 FQGNSA. V was pared by 5 bases and J by 6 bases, with 19 bases between. CDR3 sequence: CASSNYARGPDGYTF. In nucleotides, the CDR3 is TGTGCCAGCAGCAATTACGCCCGGGGTCCAGATGGCTACACCTTC.